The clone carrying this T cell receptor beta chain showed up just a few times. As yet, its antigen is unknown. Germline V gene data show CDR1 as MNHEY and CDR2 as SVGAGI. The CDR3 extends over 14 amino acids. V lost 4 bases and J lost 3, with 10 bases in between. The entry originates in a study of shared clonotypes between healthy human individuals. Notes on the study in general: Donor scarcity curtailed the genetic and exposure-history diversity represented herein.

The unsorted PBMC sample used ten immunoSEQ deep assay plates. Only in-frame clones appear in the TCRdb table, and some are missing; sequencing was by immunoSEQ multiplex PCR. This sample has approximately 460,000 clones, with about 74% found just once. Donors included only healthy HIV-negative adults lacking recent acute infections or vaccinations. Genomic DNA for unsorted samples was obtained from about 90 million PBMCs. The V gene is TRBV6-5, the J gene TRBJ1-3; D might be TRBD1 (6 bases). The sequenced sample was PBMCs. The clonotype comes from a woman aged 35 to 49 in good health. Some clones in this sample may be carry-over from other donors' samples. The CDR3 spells CASSSRGFGNTIYF. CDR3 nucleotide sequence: TGTGCCAGCAGTTCAAGGGGGTTTGGAAACACCATATATTTT.